A single sample is the source of the 30 T cell receptor beta chains below, sequenced in a study of cytomegalovirus exposure and HLA in healthy donors. Use of 60 Vbeta and 13 Jbeta primers characterized the PCR. Sequencing was performed with immunoSEQ multiplex PCR; in TCRdb, only in-frame clones are kept and a portion is missing. The sample includes more than 70,000 clones, 60% to 70% of them seen just once. The sample was PBMCs. All receptors derive from a man aged 35 to 55 in good health and CMV-seropositive.

The chain employs TRBV5-1 and TRBJ1-1, with D uncertain. The CDR3 is made up of 12 amino acids. The V and J ends lost 9 bases and 6 bases respectively, with 15 bases between them. Germline CDR1 is SGHRS and CDR2 is YFSETQ. The CDR3, as DNA: TGCGCCAACCCCGGGGTGTACGCTGAAGCTTTCTTT. This encodes CANPGVYAEAFF.

The V and J genes are TRBV5-4 and TRBJ1-1; D might be TRBD1 (5 bases). Germline lookup yields CDR1 SGHNT and CDR2 YYREEE (reference sequence). The CDR3 has 15 amino acids. The V end was cut by 4 bases, the J end by 1 base, with 14 bases between. The DNA for the CDR3 is TGTGCCAGCAGCCAGTGGGGCGGTTGGAACACTGAAGCTTTCTTT. Its translation: CASSQWGGWNTEAFF.

This chain connects TRBV5-4 to TRBJ2-5; 12 positions agree with TRBD2. The germline V gene has CDR1 SGHNT and CDR2 YYREEE (reference sequence). Trimming took 4 bases from V and 4 from J; bases not matched to a gene: 2. This CDR3 contains 14 residues. CDR3 DNA sequence: TGTGCCAGCAGCCGGACTAGCGGGGCAGAGACCCAGTACTTC. Its translation: CASSRTSGAETQYF.

This clone was seen a few times. The chain carries TRBV11-3 and TRBJ2-5; maybe TRBD2 (6 bases). Trimming stripped 3 bases from V and 2 bases from J, with 10 bases between. CDR3 size: 14 residues. In germline, CDR1 is SGHNT, CDR2 YENEEA. The CDR3: CASSFGGDQETQYF. As DNA, the CDR3 is TGTGCCAGCAGCTTCGGGGGAGATCAAGAGACCCAGTACTTC.

The V and J genes are TRBV28 and TRBJ1-1, with D uncertain. The CDR3 sequence is 14 residues long. CDR1 and CDR2 from the germline V gene are MDHEN and SYDVKM. V gave up 5 bases and J gave up 3 bases, with 13 bases separating them. The CDR3 region is CASSPFGVDTEAFF. The CDR3 DNA sequence: TGTGCCAGCAGTCCATTCGGGGTGGACACTGAAGCTTTCTTT.

This clone was counted only a few times. The gene calls are TRBV28 and TRBJ1-1; D unresolved. With 10 bases removed from V and 3 bases from J, the gap between germline ends came to 18 bases. Looked up from germline, CDR1 is MDHEN and CDR2 is SYDVKM. The CDR3 is 14 residues long. The CDR3 spells CATYANRGHTEAFF. CDR3 in DNA: TGTGCCACCTACGCCAACCGAGGGCACACTGAAGCTTTCTTT. Together with reference TRBV28 and TRBJ1-1, the CDR3 gives the full variable domain: DVKVTQSSRYLVKRTGEKVFLECVQDMDHENMFWYRQDPGLGLRLIYFSYDVKMKEKGDIPEGYSVSREKKERFSLILESASTNQTSMYLCATYANRGHTEAFFGQGTRLTVV.

V gene TRBV20-1 combines with J gene TRBJ2-5, with unresolved D. V lost 2 bases to trimming and J lost 1 base, with 2 bases between them. The CDR3 is 11 amino acids. Per the germline V gene, CDR1 is DFQATT and CDR2 is SNEGSKA (reference sequence). The CDR3 DNA reads TGCAGTGCTAGACTCCAAGAGACCCAGTACTTC. The encoded protein is CSARLQETQYF.

This clone has just a few counts. The chain recombines TRBV4-3 with TRBJ2-7; 10 bases fit TRBD1. CDR1 LGHNA and CDR2 YSLEER come from the germline V gene. The CDR3 extends over 16 amino acids. The V segment lost 1 base and the J segment 2 bases; nucleotides outside the gene matches: 5. The CDR3: CASSQAWTGGTYEQYF. As DNA, the CDR3 is TGCGCCAGCAGCCAAGCGTGGACAGGGGGGACCTACGAGCAGTACTTC.

This clone was picked up a small number of times. The chain has TRBV25-1 and TRBJ2-2; no definite D call. There are 14 residues in the CDR3. The V and J ends lost 3 bases and 4 bases respectively, with 9 bases between them. Per germline, CDR1 MGHDK and CDR2 SYGVNS. The CDR3 sequence is CASSEKRLTGELFF. CDR3 DNA: TGTGCCAGCAGTGAGAAGAGGCTCACCGGGGAGCTGTTTTTT.

This chain connects TRBV18 to TRBJ1-3, with D hard to call. The CDR3 loop spans 12 amino acids. V lost 5 bases and J 8 bases, leaving 10 bases between the germline ends. Germline V lookup: CDR1 KGHSH, CDR2 LQKENI. The CDR3 here is CASSSEVHTIYF. In nucleotides, the CDR3 is TGTGCCAGCTCATCGGAGGTACACACCATATATTTT.

This sequence joins TRBV4-1 and TRBJ2-3; D may be TRBD2 (6 bases). The V gene lost 4 bases and the J gene lost 5 bases, with 16 bases spanning the gap. CDR3 size: 15 residues. CDR1 is MGHRA, CDR2 YSYEKL, per germline. The CDR3 spells CASSPLGGRIDTQYF. CDR3 nucleotide sequence: TGCGCCAGCAGCCCCTTGGGGGGTAGGATAGATACGCAGTATTTT.

V usage is TRBV6-5 and J usage is TRBJ2-3, with TRBD1 identical over 10 bases. Unmatched junction bases numbered 7, after V lost 6 bases and J lost 4 bases. The CDR3 is 15 amino acids. Germline CDR1 reads MNHEY; CDR2 reads SVGAGI. The chain's CDR3 is CASRPRGQGSDTQYF. In DNA, the CDR3 is TGTGCCAGCAGACCAAGGGGACAGGGGTCAGATACGCAGTATTTT.

The rearrangement links TRBV5-1 to TRBJ1-4, with D perhaps matching TRBD1 (5 bases). V was shortened by 2 bases and J by 6 bases, with 14 bases between the two germline ends. The CDR3 is 15 amino acids. Germline CDR1 is SGHRS and CDR2 is YFSETQ. This CDR3 is CASSLNGGRDEKLFF. The DNA for the CDR3 is TGCGCCAGCAGCTTAAACGGGGGAAGGGATGAAAAACTGTTTTTT. Together with reference TRBV5-1 and TRBJ1-4, the CDR3 gives the full variable domain: KAGVTQTPRYLIKTRGQQVTLSCSPISGHRSVSWYQQTPGQGLQFLFEYFSETQRNKGNFPGRFSGRQFSNSRSEMNVSTLELGDSALYLCASSLNGGRDEKLFFGSGTQLSVL.

This clone was counted between two and nine times. This chain links TRBV30 with TRBJ2-2, with D perhaps matching TRBD1 (5 bases). In germline, CDR1 is GTSNPN, CDR2 SVGIG (reference sequence). The V end lost 0 bases, the J end lost 2 bases, and 13 bases lay between the germline ends. This CDR3 spans 16 amino acids. CDR3 protein: CAWSVTWTKNTGELFF. CDR3 nucleotide sequence: TGTGCCTGGAGTGTAACTTGGACAAAAAACACCGGGGAGCTGTTTTTT. The entire variable domain, with the rest obtained from reference TRBV30 and TRBJ2-2, is as follows: SQTIHQWPATLVQPVGSPLSLECTVEGTSNPNLYWYRQAAGRGLQLLFYSVGIGQISSEVPQNLSASRPQDRQFILSSKKLLLSDSGFYLCAWSVTWTKNTGELFFGEGSRLTVL.

The chain is built from TRBV19 and TRBJ2-1, with D perhaps matching TRBD1 (5 bases). Germline CDR1 and CDR2: LNHDA and SQIVND (reference sequence). Trimming took 7 bases from V and 5 from J, leaving 15 bases between them. This CDR3 is 14 amino acids long. Here the CDR3 reads CASKKGATHNEQFF. CDR3 sequence (DNA): TGTGCCAGTAAAAAAGGGGCCACTCACAATGAGCAGTTCTTC. Supplemented by reference TRBV19 and TRBJ2-1, the full variable domain reads DGGITQSPKYLFRKEGQNVTLSCEQNLNHDAMYWYRQDPGQGLRLIYYSQIVNDFQKGDIAEGYSVSREKKESFPLTVTSAQKNPTAFYLCASKKGATHNEQFFGPGTRLTVL.

The gene calls are TRBV20-1 and TRBJ2-2; TRBD2 aligns across 7 bases. The germline V gene encodes CDR1 DFQATT and CDR2 SNEGSKA (reference sequence). V trimming: 7 bases; J trimming: 15 bases; junction bases outside the gene matches: 11. The CDR3 extends over 11 amino acids. The CDR3 reads CSVPGRELVFF. CDR3 in DNA: TGCAGTGTCCCTGGGCGGGAGTTGGTGTTTTTT.

This chain links TRBV19 with TRBJ1-5; 8 bases line up with TRBD1. Germline V gene lookup returns CDR1 LNHDA and CDR2 SQIVND (reference sequence). The V segment lost 10 bases and the J segment 10 bases; nucleotides outside the gene matches: 15. This CDR3 spans 14 amino acids. DNA for the CDR3: TGTGCCACCAAGTCGGGACAGGCCTTACGACCCCAGCATTTT. Translation: CATKSGQALRPQHF.

V and J are TRBV5-1 and TRBJ2-7; D unresolved. This CDR3 region has 13 residues. The germline V gene has CDR1 SGHRS and CDR2 YFSETQ. The V end was cut by 7 bases, the J end by 0 bases, with 11 bases between. CDR3 sequence: CASGAQASYEQYF. CDR3 coding DNA: TGCGCCAGCGGTGCGCAGGCCTCCTACGAGCAGTACTTC. The variable domain in full, completed from reference TRBV5-1 and TRBJ2-7, reads KAGVTQTPRYLIKTRGQQVTLSCSPISGHRSVSWYQQTPGQGLQFLFEYFSETQRNKGNFPGRFSGRQFSNSRSEMNVSTLELGDSALYLCASGAQASYEQYFGPGTRLTVT.

A few counts support this clone. The chain recombines TRBV7-2 with TRBJ1-2, with D possibly being TRBD1 (5 bases). Germline V gene data show CDR1 as SGHTA and CDR2 as FQGNSA. The CDR3 totals 15 residues. Trimming took off 1 base at V and 7 bases at J, with 16 bases between the two ends. CDR3 DNA sequence: TGTGCCAGCAGCTTAGATCCAGGGCTCGATCCTGGCTACACCTTC. Its translation: CASSLDPGLDPGYTF.

The chain uses TRBV7-9 and TRBJ2-7; no definite D call. Germline lookup yields CDR1 SEHNR and CDR2 FQNEAQ (reference sequence). V lost 0 bases, J lost 0 bases, and 9 bases lay in between. The CDR3 covers 15 residues. The chain's CDR3 is CASSLANRPSYEQYF. The CDR3 nucleotides read TGTGCCAGCAGCTTAGCGAACAGACCCTCCTACGAGCAGTACTTC.

This clone was seen at least ten times. This rearrangement joins TRBV11-2 to TRBJ2-7, with D perhaps TRBD2 (5 bases). The CDR3 is made up of 15 amino acids. Germline CDR1 SGHAT, CDR2 FQNNGV. V shed 5 bases and J shed 2 bases, with 16 bases lying between them. CDR3 in DNA: TGTGCCAGCAGCCCCGGAGGTTCGCGTACCTACGAGCAGTACTTC. Protein sequence: CASSPGGSRTYEQYF.

This clone was seen at least ten times. The chain recombines TRBV19 with TRBJ1-1; D unresolved. The CDR3 covers 14 residues. The ends were cut back, 6 bases at V and 4 bases at J, with 15 bases in the middle. Germline CDR1 LNHDA, CDR2 SQIVND (reference sequence). The CDR3 is CASRSTYTATEAFF. CDR3 sequence (DNA): TGTGCCAGTAGATCGACATACACCGCCACTGAAGCTTTCTTT.

The chain's CDR3 is CAWETNNYGYTF. CDR3 DNA: TGTGCCTGGGAGACAAATAACTATGGCTACACCTTC. The rearrangement links TRBV30 to TRBJ1-2; D is unresolved. Germline loops: CDR1 GTSNPN, CDR2 SVGIG (reference sequence). Deletions cut 5 bases from V and 1 base from J, with 8 bases between. This CDR3 comprises 12 residues.

The chain uses TRBV5-4 and TRBJ1-1; no firm D call. The V and J ends lost 6 bases and 3 bases respectively, with 21 bases between them. The germline CDR1 and CDR2 sequences are SGHNT and YYREEE (reference sequence). The CDR3 has 16 amino acids. In nucleotides, the CDR3 is TGTGCCAGCACCAAACATCCGAGGGAGTTATACACTGAAGCTTTCTTT. This translates into CASTKHPRELYTEAFF.

This chain uses TRBV20-1 with TRBJ1-1; no definite D call. Per germline, CDR1 DFQATT and CDR2 SNEGSKA (reference sequence). Deletions cut 6 bases from V and 5 bases from J, with 10 bases between. The length of the CDR3 is 11 residues. In DNA, the CDR3 is TGCAGTGCCCTGGGGAGAACTGAAGCTTTCTTT. This translates into CSALGRTEAFF.

The rearrangement links TRBV2 to TRBJ2-1; the D is unclear. The germline V gene encodes CDR1 SNHLY and CDR2 FYNNEI. This CDR3 is built from 12 residues. V was trimmed by 7 bases and J by 6 bases, leaving 10 bases between them. The CDR3 spells CASTSRSNEQFF. The CDR3 nucleotides are TGTGCCAGCACGTCGCGGAGCAATGAGCAGTTCTTC.

V gene TRBV5-1 combines with J gene TRBJ2-1; no definite D call. The V gene's germline CDR1 is SGHRS and CDR2 YFSETQ. This CDR3 has 16 residues. Between the trimmed V and J ends, which lost 0 bases and 0 bases, there was a span of 10 bases. The CDR3 loop reads CASSLGGHPSYNEQFF. The CDR3 bases are TGCGCCAGCAGCTTGGGTGGCCACCCCTCCTACAATGAGCAGTTCTTC.

The V gene is TRBV7-2, the J gene TRBJ1-3; D possibly corresponds to TRBD1 (5 bases). V lost 4 bases and J lost 1, with 8 bases in between. The CDR3 is made up of 14 amino acids. CDR1 is SGHTA, CDR2 FQGNSA, per germline. The CDR3 spells CASSSQGSGNTIYF. The CDR3, as DNA: TGTGCCAGCAGCTCGCAGGGTTCTGGAAACACCATATATTTT. Full variable domain (outside the CDR3, taken from reference TRBV7-2 and TRBJ1-3): GAGVSQSPSNKVTEKGKDVELRCDPISGHTALYWYRQSLGQGLEFLIYFQGNSAPDKSGLPSDRFSAERTGGSVSTLTIQRTQQEDSAVYLCASSSQGSGNTIYFGEGSWLTVV.

This clone occurred a few times. The chain employs TRBV4-3 and TRBJ1-2, with 11 bases matching TRBD1. The CDR3 spans 16 residues. Germline V gene data show CDR1 as LGHNA and CDR2 as YSLEER. The V gene end was trimmed by 4 bases and the J gene end by 4 bases; junction bases not matched to a gene: 8. CDR3 sequence reads: CASSRFTGTGGYGYTF. In nucleotides, the CDR3 is TGCGCCAGCAGCCGATTCACAGGGACAGGGGGCTATGGCTACACCTTC.

Here the CDR3 reads CASSFLQGADTQYF. The CDR3 coding sequence is TGTGCCAGCAGCTTCCTGCAGGGTGCAGATACGCAGTATTTT. This chain links TRBV7-9 with TRBJ2-3; the D gene is possibly TRBD1 (5 bases). Germline-derived CDR1 and CDR2 are SEHNR and FQNEAQ (reference sequence). The CDR3 is 14 amino acids. V was cut by 3 bases and J by 4 bases, with 11 bases left in between.